Listed below are T cell receptor beta chains from one sample, sequenced in a study of T cell responses to AZD1222 COVID-19 vaccine. TCRdb keeps only in-frame clones here, not all; method: immunoSEQ multiplex PCR. The table has tens of thousands of clones, approximately 88% seen once; the top ten hold over 15%. The sample was peripheral blood, taken 28 days after the second AZD1222 dose. These receptors all come from an adult who received the AZD1222 COVID-19 vaccine. The CDR3 runs from the conserved cysteine through the conserved F or W. Each record gives: CDR3 DNA, CDR3 protein, V gene, D gene, clone size, J gene. The D gene is left open where the match is weak. Rows give clone size only sometimes, using once, few, many, or a class for an expanded clone.

DNA: TGTGCCAGCAGCTTAAGTCCCTTATCACCCCTCCACTTT
CDR3: CASSLSPLSPLHF
V: TRBV7-9
D: NA
size: NA
J: TRBJ1-6

DNA: TGTGCCAGCAGCCTTCTCAGTCCAGGACAGAATCAGCCCCAGCATTTT
CDR3: CASSLLSPGQNQPQHF
V: TRBV7-8
D: NA
size: NA
J: TRBJ1-5

DNA: TGTGCCAGCAGTGATAGGGGACAGGCGTTCTTC
CDR3: CASSDRGQAFF
V: TRBV6-1
D: TRBD1
size: NA
J: TRBJ2-1

DNA: TGTGCCAGCAGTTCCCCAGGCAGGGACAGTTATAGCAATCAGCCCCAGCATTTT
CDR3: CASSSPGRDSYSNQPQHF
V: TRBV27
D: TRBD1
size: few
J: TRBJ1-5

DNA: TGTGCCAGCAGTCCCGGACAGGCTTCACCCCTCCACTTT
CDR3: CASSPGQASPLHF
V: TRBV6-5
D: TRBD1
size: NA
J: TRBJ1-6

DNA: TGTGCCAGCAGTTTGACGGATACGCAGTATTTT
CDR3: CASSLTDTQYF
V: TRBV12-3/TRBV12-4
D: NA
size: NA
J: TRBJ2-3

DNA: TGTGCCAGCAGTTACTCTGCGATTCCTAATGAAAAACTGTTTTTT
CDR3: CASSYSAIPNEKLFF
V: TRBV6-5
D: NA
size: NA
J: TRBJ1-4

DNA: TGTGCCAGCAGGACGACAGGGGCGGGAGAGACCCAGTACTTC
CDR3: CASRTTGAGETQYF
V: TRBV11-1
D: TRBD1
size: NA
J: TRBJ2-5

DNA: TGTGCCAGCAGTTATTTGGGATCGTACGAGCAGTACTTC
CDR3: CASSYLGSYEQYF
V: TRBV6-5
D: NA
size: few
J: TRBJ2-7

DNA: TGTGCCAGCAGTTTACAGGGACGAGGAAAACTGTTTTTT
CDR3: CASSLQGRGKLFF
V: TRBV12-3/TRBV12-4
D: NA
size: NA
J: TRBJ1-4

DNA: TGCGCCAGCAGCTCGGACAGGCCTACCTACGAGCAGTACTTC
CDR3: CASSSDRPTYEQYF
V: TRBV5-1
D: TRBD1
size: NA
J: TRBJ2-7

DNA: TGTGCCAGCAGCTCCCCTTTCGGACTCAACTATGGCTACACCTTC
CDR3: CASSSPFGLNYGYTF
V: TRBV7-9
D: NA
size: NA
J: TRBJ1-2

DNA: TGTGCCTGGAGTCCTCGCAGAGATTGGGGTGGCTACACCTTC
CDR3: CAWSPRRDWGGYTF
V: TRBV30
D: NA
size: NA
J: TRBJ1-2

DNA: TGTGCCAGCTGGCGAGAACCGACAGGGGCTGGCTACACCTTC
CDR3: CASWREPTGAGYTF
V: TRBV18
D: TRBD1
size: NA
J: TRBJ1-2

DNA: TGTGCCTGGAGTGATGGGAGCTCTGGAAACACCATATATTTT
CDR3: CAWSDGSSGNTIYF
V: TRBV30
D: NA
size: NA
J: TRBJ1-3

DNA: TGTGCCAGCAGAGGGACAGGGAGAAATTCACCCCTCCACTTT
CDR3: CASRGTGRNSPLHF
V: TRBV25-1
D: TRBD1
size: NA
J: TRBJ1-6

DNA: TGTGCCAGCAGTTATTCAGGGGGGCAGTACTTC
CDR3: CASSYSGGQYF
V: TRBV6-6
D: TRBD1
size: NA
J: TRBJ2-7

DNA: TGTGCCACCAGTGATAGCAGGACAGATCTCAATCAGCCCCAGCATTTT
CDR3: CATSDSRTDLNQPQHF
V: TRBV24-1
D: NA
size: few
J: TRBJ1-5

DNA: TGCGCCAGCAGCCTGACAGCCCCGAACACCGGGGAGCTGTTTTTT
CDR3: CASSLTAPNTGELFF
V: TRBV5-1
D: NA
size: NA
J: TRBJ2-2

DNA: TGCACCAGCAGCCACCTCTTCTCCTACGAGCAGTACTTC
CDR3: CTSSHLFSYEQYF
V: TRBV1
D: NA
size: medium-sized
J: TRBJ2-7

DNA: TGTGCCAGCAGCAGAGACAGCTACAATGAGCAGTTCTTC
CDR3: CASSRDSYNEQFF
V: TRBV7-9
D: NA
size: NA
J: TRBJ2-1

DNA: TGTGCCTGGAGTAACAGCGACAATCAGCCCCAGCATTTT
CDR3: CAWSNSDNQPQHF
V: TRBV30
D: NA
size: NA
J: TRBJ1-5

DNA: TGTGCCAGCAGCCCCGGGCGGGCCCTAGAGACCCAGTACTTC
CDR3: CASSPGRALETQYF
V: TRBV3-1/TRBV3-2
D: NA
size: NA
J: TRBJ2-5

DNA: TGTGCCAGCAGCCATACAGCCCAGCTTGAAGCTTTCTTT
CDR3: CASSHTAQLEAFF
V: TRBV3-1/TRBV3-2
D: NA
size: NA
J: TRBJ1-1

DNA: TGTGCCTGGAGTGTATCTTCGGGAGGGGCCAACGTCCTGACTTTC
CDR3: CAWSVSSGGANVLTF
V: TRBV30
D: NA
size: NA
J: TRBJ2-6

DNA: TGTGCCAGCAGTTCAACAGGGGGCTACGAGCAGTACTTC
CDR3: CASSSTGGYEQYF
V: TRBV6-5
D: TRBD1
size: NA
J: TRBJ2-7

DNA: TGTGCCAGCAGTGGGGGGGCCTGGGAAAAACTGTTTTTT
CDR3: CASSGGAWEKLFF
V: TRBV25-1
D: NA
size: NA
J: TRBJ1-4

DNA: TGTGCCAGCAGTTTACAAAACAGGGCCCACTATGGCTACACCTTC
CDR3: CASSLQNRAHYGYTF
V: TRBV27
D: NA
size: NA
J: TRBJ1-2

DNA: TGCAGTGCTACCAGGGTTAGGGGGTATTTT
CDR3: CSATRVRGYF
V: TRBV20-1
D: NA
size: NA
J: TRBJ2-3

DNA: TGTGCCAGCAGCGTAACCGGGACAGGACCTTTAACCATATATTTT
CDR3: CASSVTGTGPLTIYF
V: TRBV9
D: TRBD1
size: NA
J: TRBJ1-3

DNA: TGTGCCAGCAGCGAAGTTGGGCGAACCCGCAACGAGCAGTACTTC
CDR3: CASSEVGRTRNEQYF
V: TRBV6-1
D: NA
size: NA
J: TRBJ2-7

DNA: TGTGCCACCAGCAGAGATCGGGGACTTAATGAAAAACTGTTTTTT
CDR3: CATSRDRGLNEKLFF
V: TRBV15
D: NA
size: NA
J: TRBJ1-4

DNA: TGTGCCAGCACCACCAGGGGGGGACTCTCTGGAAACACCATATATTTT
CDR3: CASTTRGGLSGNTIYF
V: TRBV3-1/TRBV3-2
D: TRBD1
size: NA
J: TRBJ1-3

DNA: TGTGCCAGCAGCCGAGACAGGGGGCCTAATCAGCCCCAGCATTTT
CDR3: CASSRDRGPNQPQHF
V: TRBV7-8
D: TRBD1
size: once
J: TRBJ1-5

DNA: TGCAGTGCAGGGGGACATGGCTACACCTTC
CDR3: CSAGGHGYTF
V: TRBV29-1
D: TRBD1
size: NA
J: TRBJ1-2

DNA: TGTGCCAGCAGCATTCGACCGACAGATTATAATTCACCCCTCCACTTT
CDR3: CASSIRPTDYNSPLHF
V: TRBV21-1
D: NA
size: NA
J: TRBJ1-6

DNA: TGTGCCAGCAGTATCCTGACAGGGGGAACGGAAAAACTGTTTTTT
CDR3: CASSILTGGTEKLFF
V: TRBV28
D: TRBD1
size: NA
J: TRBJ1-4

DNA: TGTGCCAGCAGGCGCCGGGACAGGGTTTCACCCCTCCACTTT
CDR3: CASRRRDRVSPLHF
V: TRBV6-5
D: TRBD1
size: NA
J: TRBJ1-6

DNA: TGTGCCAGCAGTCCCGGGACAGGAAACACCATATATTTT
CDR3: CASSPGTGNTIYF
V: TRBV12-3/TRBV12-4
D: NA
size: NA
J: TRBJ1-3

DNA: TGTGCCAGCAGCCCCCGCTGGACCCTTAGCAATCAGCCCCAGCATTTT
CDR3: CASSPRWTLSNQPQHF
V: TRBV5-5
D: NA
size: few
J: TRBJ1-5

DNA: TGTGCCAGCAGCTTTTTTGGGTGGCATCAGCCCCAGCATTTT
CDR3: CASSFFGWHQPQHF
V: TRBV5-6
D: NA
size: NA
J: TRBJ1-5

DNA: TGTGCCAGCAGGTCGTACGGGCGGCTAGCGGGGGAAAGTGAGCAGTTCTTC
CDR3: CASRSYGRLAGESEQFF
V: TRBV13
D: TRBD2
size: NA
J: TRBJ2-1

DNA: TGTGCCAGCAGTGGGGTCCCCCCAAAGACCCAGTACTTC
CDR3: CASSGVPPKTQYF
V: TRBV28
D: NA
size: NA
J: TRBJ2-5

DNA: TGTGCCAGCAGCTTGGATCCGGGCACCGGGGAGCTGTTTTTT
CDR3: CASSLDPGTGELFF
V: TRBV7-3
D: NA
size: NA
J: TRBJ2-2

DNA: TGCAGTGCTGGAGCCTACGAGCAGTACTTC
CDR3: CSAGAYEQYF
V: TRBV20-1
D: NA
size: NA
J: TRBJ2-7